This T cell receptor (beta chain) was sequenced in a study of blood T cell repertoires in COVID-19. For the study at large: COVID-19 samples collected from the United States, Italy and Spain covered acute and convalescent phases. Nucleic acid was either cDNA or gDNA, and it came from T cells, B-cell-depleted T cells, or PBMCs.

Authors' analysis steps: Amplifying reference gene primers gave estimates of nucleated cell counts. TCRdb keeps only in-frame clones here, not all; method: immunoSEQ multiplex PCR. D and trimming were read from the DNA, whereas the V and J calls and clone size are those reported in that table. The profile shows 150,000 or so clones, 91% of them singletons. CDR1 is SNHLY, CDR2 FYNNEI, per germline. The V and J ends lost 6 bases and 2 bases respectively, with 11 bases between them. The CDR3 is 14 residues long. Input material: peripheral blood. The source of this sequence is a man aged 45 to 65 with acute or convalescent COVID-19. The genes are TRBV2 and TRBJ1-3; a possible D gene is TRBD1 (6 bases). CDR3 in DNA: TGTGCCAGCAGCACAGGGTTAACTGGAAACACCATATATTTT. Protein product: CASSTGLTGNTIYF. Based on the CDR3 plus reference TRBV2 and TRBJ1-3, the full variable domain is EPEVTQTPSHQVTQMGQEVILRCVPISNHLYFYWYRQILGQKVEFLVSFYNNEISEKSEIFDDQFSVERPDGSNFTLKIRSTKLEDSAMYFCASSTGLTGNTIYFGEGSWLTVV.